This T cell receptor (beta chain) was observed in a study of T cell clones after liver transplantation (dated by TCRdb to the late 2010s). For context, the study as a whole: Samples were obtained from ITN030ST, a randomized trial in which withdrawal of immunosuppression was attempted within 2 years of liver transplantation. Three of the eight recipients were HCV-positive; the others were transplanted for non-autoimmune, non-viral indications. As an antigen-independent comparator for donor-reactive sequences, third party-reactive TCRbeta sequences were also identified from pre-transplant MLRs. Donor-reactive T cell clones were identified by TCRbeta sequencing after a pre-transplant mixed lymphocyte reaction and then tracked in post-transplant blood. Tolerance was defined as complete immunosuppression withdrawal for at least one year with no rise in liver enzymes beyond twice the upper limit of normal. Of the 8 liver transplant recipients making up the studied cohort, 3 were classified as tolerant and 5 as non-tolerant. Blood samples were collected pre-transplant, then pre-randomization ahead of withdrawal, and finally post-randomization once withdrawal had either been completed or failed. Until randomization at 12-24 months post-transplant, subjects were given standard immunosuppression, with no induction therapy. On the study overall, not on this receptor specifically: The conclusions were considered preliminary, being limited by small, heterogeneous patient numbers and non-standardized post-transplant time points. Low numbers of available donor cells limited the measurable donor-reactive repertoire in two subjects. When repertoire turnover was taken into account, detection of donor-reactive sequences was significantly reduced in 7 of 8 subjects for CD4 and in 8 of 8 subjects for CD8. In 5 of 8 subjects, circulating donor-reactive CD4 TCRbeta sequences decreased significantly after transplant, regardless of tolerance or HCV status. The decline in donor-reactive sequences exceeded the decline in third party-reactive sequences, suggesting partial antigen-specific deletion that was unrelated to withdrawal success. Since no allograft tissue specimens were available, donor-reactive T cells may have migrated into the graft instead of being deleted.

Unstimulated PBMCs, after thawing, were stained for CD3, CD4 and CD8 and then FACS-sorted into CD3+CD4+ and CD3+CD8+ populations. All 8 studied subjects were randomized to withdrawal of immunosuppression. Genomic DNA was isolated with the Qiagen DNeasy Blood and Tissue Kit. This clone showed up just a few times. Its antigen specificity is not known. Qualities for individual bases were not recorded, and no much larger clone is one base off. Frozen genomic DNA underwent high-throughput TCRbeta CDR3 sequencing by immunoSEQ, including PCR amplification, mapping, bias correction and internal controls. As for the original processing: Productive rearrangements were retained, and unique TCRbeta sequences were defined by the CDR3 nucleotide sequence together with the V and J gene. For a sequence to be called donor-reactive, it needed a frequency of at least 0.01% and at least 5-fold expansion in CFSE-low cells compared with unstimulated pre-transplant cells. Minimum frequency thresholds were set for each subject on the basis of the unstimulated sample with the lowest template count, so that a detection power of at least 90% was ensured. Jensen-Shannon divergence between the top 1000 TCRbeta sequences post-transplant and pre-transplant was used to measure repertoire turnover. Two-sided Fisher's exact tests were used to test for changes in how often donor-reactive sequences were detected. TCRdb obtained this table from immuneACCESS and retained in-frame rearrangements with V and J assigned. These tables miss some clones; where compared with another copy, unresolved V genes account for less than half of the shortfall, and the remainder is unexplained. V and J calls and clone size follow that table, whereas D and trimming were derived from the DNA. The sample table holds around 120,000 clones, of which around nine tenths were seen once. Around 0.8% of the sample is in the top ten clones.

Including cysteine and phenylalanine, the CDR3 has 15 amino acids. The entry retains the CDR3 DNA only, 45 bases that are in frame from base 1. CDR1 is given as SGHVS and CDR2 as FQNEAQ, both from the germline V gene. Trimming takes 5 bases from V and 3 bases from J, and the germline ends sit 13 bases apart. The sequence was obtained from a human patient who received a liver transplant. Donor T cells from the graft may be present among the T cells after a transplant. The rearranged segments are TRBV7-8 and TRBJ2-2; matching of 8 bases hints at TRBD1 as the D gene. Sequencing used CD4+ T cells from blood, obtained 12 months after liver transplant. CDR3 sequence: CASSRTGGDTGELFF. The bases read TGTGCCAGCAGCCGAACAGGGGGGGACACCGGGGAGCTGTTTTTT.